The present T cell receptor (beta chain) was sequenced within a study of T cells in localized non-small cell lung cancer. Regarding the study as a whole: Appearing in adjacent lung were a median about 59 of the top 100 tumor clones.

This clone appeared a few times. Its antigen is currently unknown. Only in-frame clones appear in the TCRdb table, and some are missing; sequencing was by immunoSEQ multiplex PCR. The sample carries 1,100 to 1,500 clones, more than 20% recorded once. Specimen: lung tumor tissue, collected before any cancer treatment. The receptor was isolated from an older male donor with stage III squamous cell lung carcinoma.

In DNA, the CDR3 is TGTGCCAGCAGCCAGGGAGGGGGCGAGCAGTTCTTC. Amino acid sequence: CASSQGGGEQFF. This chain uses TRBV6-8 with TRBJ2-1; D possibly uses TRBD1 or TRBD2 (7 bases each). The CDR3 covers 12 residues. Trimming took 6 bases from V and 10 from J, leaving 13 bases between them. Germline V gene data show CDR1 as MNHGY and CDR2 as SAAAGT.